Listed here is a single T cell receptor (beta chain). This clonotype was picked up many times. Which antigen it targets is not known. No base-level quality is on record; no much larger clone is a single base apart. The library was produced with 5' RACE. Data came from a NextSeq 500. In the TCR library protocol, unique molecular identifiers were attached to individual cDNA molecules to correct for PCR bias and sequencing error. Sequencing covered both TCR alpha and beta chains, and within each sample the abundances of alpha and beta sequences were tightly co-correlated. On the study's bioinformatics: V gene, J gene and CDR3 annotation of TCR sequences was performed with Decombinator V4. TCRs were defined as expanded if a significant change between any two time points was detected under a Poisson model with p below 0.0001. TCR abundances were normalised to the total number of TCRs sequenced per sample and were expressed as counts per million. MAIT TCRs were defined by TRAV1-2 paired with TRAJ12, TRAJ20 or TRAJ33, and iNKT TCRs by TRAV10 paired with TRAJ18. VDJdb, accessed 1 November 2021, was searched for CMV, EBV and SARS-CoV-2 annotated TCRs, excluding TCRs annotated for multiple antigens. TCRdb reprocessing: public reads trimmed at Q25 with fastp, clones called with MiXCR, in-frame beta chains kept. Identical CDR3 protein sequences are pooled into one entry, listed with their most common genes and DNA. For this entry, the V and J calls and clone size follow TCRdb and not the study's own pipeline. In all, the sample holds around 76,000 distinct CDR3 sequences, and 10% to 12% of those were seen once. Of the sample, about 4.4% falls within the top ten clones.

A case-control design nested within a healthcare worker cohort in London, UK, was used, with weekly nasopharyngeal swab PCR tests and blood sampling performed. Healthcare workers were enrolled in the week of the UK lockdown, from 23 to 31 March 2020, and were followed every week for up to roughly 16 weeks. This record belongs to a study of early T cells in non-severe SARS-CoV-2 infection (dated by TCRdb to 2020 to 2023). Notes on the research overall: TCR sequencing used bulk RNA from unsorted whole blood, so alpha and beta chains could not be paired.

CDR1 and CDR2 were assigned from the germline V gene as SGHDT and YYEEEE. V is pruned by 5 bases and J by 2 bases, leaving 4 bases of the junction without a gene match. The CDR3 numbers 14 residues from cysteine through phenylalanine. The only DNA kept is the CDR3, 42 bases in frame from the first base. The paper's findings and limits, for the study overall: Matching against VDJdb was skewed toward anti-spike CD8 responses, likely underestimated virus-specific expansions, and missed private and CD4 specificities.

The rearrangement combines TRBV5-6 with TRBJ1-5, with TRBD1 identical over 7 junction bases. The source material was whole blood. This clonotype was obtained from an adult who was a healthcare worker with PCR-confirmed SARS-CoV-2 infection or an uninfected control (not recorded which). The CDR3 protein: CASSITGGNQPQHF. The nucleotide sequence reads TGTGCCAGCAGTATTACAGGGGGCAATCAGCCCCAGCATTTT.